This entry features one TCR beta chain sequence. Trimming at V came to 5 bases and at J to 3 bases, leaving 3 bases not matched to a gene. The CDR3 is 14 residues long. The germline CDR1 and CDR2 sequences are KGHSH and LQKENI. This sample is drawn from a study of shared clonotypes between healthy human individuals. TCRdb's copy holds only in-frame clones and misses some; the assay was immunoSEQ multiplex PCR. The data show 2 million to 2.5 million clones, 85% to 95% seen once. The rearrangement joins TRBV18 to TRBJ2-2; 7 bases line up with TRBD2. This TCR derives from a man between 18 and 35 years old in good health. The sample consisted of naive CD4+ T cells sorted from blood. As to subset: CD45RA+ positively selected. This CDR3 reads CASSKSGDTGELFF. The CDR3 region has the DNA TGTGCCAGCTCAAAGAGCGGGGACACCGGGGAGCTGTTTTTT.